What follows are 19 T cell receptor beta chains derived from one specimen sequenced in a study of T cell responses to AZD1222 COVID-19 vaccine. Clones were read by immunoSEQ multiplex PCR, and TCRdb kept only the in-frame ones, dropping some. Of about 110,000 clones listed, 88% are singletons. The sequencing here drew on peripheral blood, taken on day 0 of MenACWY control vaccination. The receptors come from an adult in good health.

V is TRBV7-3 and J is TRBJ1-2, with unresolved D. Germline CDR1 is SGHTA and CDR2 is FQGTGA. The CDR3 extends over 13 amino acids. V lost 5 bases and J 3 bases, leaving 10 bases between the germline ends. This CDR3 reads CASSPGVDYGYTF. Written as DNA, the CDR3 is TGTGCCAGCAGCCCCGGGGTGGACTATGGCTACACCTTC.

A single count supports this clone. V is TRBV2 and J is TRBJ1-4, with a possible D match to TRBD1 (5 bases). Germline V gene lookup returns CDR1 SNHLY and CDR2 FYNNEI. The CDR3 extends over 13 amino acids. V was pared by 9 bases and J by 8 bases, with 16 bases between. CDR3 bases: TGTGCCAGTGCAGGGAGAACCCGGGAAAAACTGTTTTTT. Its translation: CASAGRTREKLFF.

This clone was detected a few times. The rearrangement links TRBV27 to TRBJ2-3; D possibly corresponds to TRBD2 (6 bases). The CDR3 length is 15 residues. Trimming took 3 bases from V and 1 from J, leaving 11 bases between them. Germline V gene data show CDR1 as MNHEY and CDR2 as SMNVEV (reference sequence). The CDR3 loop reads CASSFGAGRTDTQYF. Here the CDR3 DNA reads TGTGCCAGCAGTTTCGGGGCGGGGCGCACAGATACGCAGTATTTT.

This clone came up once. This chain uses TRBV6-5 with TRBJ2-1; 7 nucleotides line up with TRBD2. CDR1 and CDR2 (germline): MNHEY, SVGAGI. The CDR3 sequence is 16 residues long. The V segment lost 0 bases and the J segment 1 base; nucleotides outside the gene matches: 3. Here the CDR3 reads CASSYSLADSYNEQFF. CDR3 DNA: TGTGCCAGCAGTTACTCGCTAGCGGATTCCTACAATGAGCAGTTCTTC.

J is TRBJ2-5 and V is TRBV3-1 (or the pseudogene TRBV3-2); maybe TRBD2 (6 bases). V shed 4 bases and J shed 2 bases, with 11 bases lying between them. Germline loops: CDR1 LGHDT, CDR2 YNNKEL (reference sequence). The CDR3 is 14 residues long. CDR3 sequence (DNA): TGTGCCAGCAGCCCCCGGGACTCTCAAGAGACCCAGTACTTC. Translated, it gives CASSPRDSQETQYF.

The rearrangement joins TRBV18 to TRBJ1-2; 8 nucleotides agree with TRBD1. Germline CDR1 KGHSH, CDR2 LQKENI. Germline trimming cut 6 bases from V and 2 bases from J; bases unmatched to any gene: 5. The CDR3 runs to 14 residues. CDR3 bases: TGTGCCAGCTCCCCGGGACAGGAGAACTATGGCTACACCTTC. This codes for CASSPGQENYGYTF. Full variable domain (outside the CDR3, taken from reference TRBV18 and TRBJ1-2): NAGVMQNPRHLVRRRGQEARLRCSPMKGHSHVYWYRQLPEEGLKFMVYLQKENIIDESGMPKERFSAEFPKEGPSILRIQQVVRGDSAAYFCASSPGQENYGYTFGSGTRLTVV.

The chain has TRBV28 and TRBJ1-2; D is perhaps TRBD1 (5 bases). The CDR3 totals 14 residues. The germline V and J ends were trimmed by 5 bases and 2 bases, with 12 bases remaining between them. Per the germline V gene, CDR1 is MDHEN and CDR2 is SYDVKM. CDR3 region: CASSRLEGNYGYTF. In DNA form, the CDR3 reads TGTGCCAGCAGTCGCCTCGAGGGGAACTATGGCTACACCTTC.

This clone was recorded only once. The V gene is TRBV4-3, the J gene TRBJ2-2; D unresolved. The V gene lost 0 bases and the J gene lost 3 bases, with 11 bases spanning the gap. Germline V gene data show CDR1 as LGHNA and CDR2 as YSLEER. This CDR3 region has 16 residues. The chain's CDR3 is CASSQDWTDYTGELFF. The CDR3 bases are TGCGCCAGCAGCCAAGATTGGACGGATTACACCGGGGAGCTGTTTTTT.

A single count supports this clone. The rearrangement links TRBV18 to TRBJ2-1; no clear D gene. Germline V gene data show CDR1 as KGHSH and CDR2 as LQKENI. The V end was cut by 2 bases, the J end by 5 bases, with 10 bases between. The CDR3 is 14 amino acids. CDR3 in DNA: TGTGCCAGCTCACCATCTGGCTCTCACAATGAGCAGTTCTTC. It translates to CASSPSGSHNEQFF.

This sequence joins TRBV6-6 and TRBJ2-7; TRBD1 matches at 9 bases. Germline V gene lookup returns CDR1 MNHNY and CDR2 SVGAGI (reference sequence). The ends lost 3 bases at V and 4 bases at J; junction bases unmatched: 4. This CDR3 comprises 14 residues. The CDR3 DNA is TGTGCCAGCAGTTATATACAGGGGGCGTACGAGCAGTACTTC. Encoded protein: CASSYIQGAYEQYF.

V is TRBV19 and J is TRBJ1-4; D is possibly TRBD1 (5 bases). CDR3 length equals 13 residues. The germline V gene encodes CDR1 LNHDA and CDR2 SQIVND (reference sequence). The V end lost 5 bases, the J end lost 7 bases, and 11 bases lay between the germline ends. Written as DNA, the CDR3 is TGTGCCAGTAGTGTCCGGGACGGTGAAAAACTGTTTTTT. Translation gives CASSVRDGEKLFF.

The chain joins TRBV5-4 to TRBJ1-3, with 9 nucleotides matching TRBD1. The CDR3 loop spans 15 amino acids. V lost 4 bases, J lost 4 bases, and 6 bases stayed unmatched. In germline, CDR1 is SGHNT, CDR2 YYREEE (reference sequence). CDR3 bases: TGTGCCAGCAGCCTTTCCGGGACAGGGGGAAACACCATATATTTT. Residues: CASSLSGTGGNTIYF.

The chain is built from TRBV6-5 and TRBJ2-6; no firm D call. CDR3 length: 13 residues. Per the germline V gene, CDR1 is MNHEY and CDR2 is SVGAGI. V was cut by 11 bases and J by 3 bases, with 11 bases left in between. The CDR3 loop reads CAAGLVGANVLTF. Here the CDR3 DNA reads TGTGCCGCCGGGCTGGTTGGGGCCAACGTCCTGACTTTC.

The genes are TRBV9 and TRBJ2-1, with 8 bases aligning to TRBD2. The CDR3 has 14 residues. The germline CDR1 and CDR2 sequences are SGDLS and YYNGEE. Trimming cost V 4 bases and J 4 bases; bases outside gene matches: 4. The CDR3 sequence is CASSPRGAYNEQFF. CDR3 sequence (DNA): TGTGCCAGCAGCCCGCGGGGGGCATACAATGAGCAGTTCTTC. The variable domain in full, completed from reference TRBV9 and TRBJ2-1, reads DSGVTQTPKHLITATGQRVTLRCSPRSGDLSVYWYQQSLDQGLQFLIQYYNGEERAKGNILERFSAQQFPDLHSELNLSSLELGDSALYFCASSPRGAYNEQFFGPGTRLTVL.

The rearrangement joins TRBV6-5 to TRBJ2-7, with 7 positions matching TRBD1. J was trimmed by 3 bases and V by 6 bases; bases with no gene match: 8. Germline V gene lookup returns CDR1 MNHEY and CDR2 SVGAGI. The length of the CDR3 is 14 residues. The CDR3 is CASRYRTGLYEQYF. The CDR3 region has the DNA TGTGCCAGCAGGTATAGGACAGGACTCTACGAGCAGTACTTC.

This clone was counted only a few times. The rearrangement uses TRBV30 and TRBJ2-3, with 8 bases matching TRBD2. The junction had 5 bases not matched to a gene; V was cut back by 3 bases and J by 0 bases. Germline CDR1 and CDR2: GTSNPN and SVGIG (reference sequence). This CDR3 contains 15 residues. CDR3 protein: CAWSPGRASTDTQYF. CDR3 nucleotide sequence: TGTGCCTGGAGCCCCGGGAGGGCCAGCACAGATACGCAGTATTTT.

The chain recombines TRBV4-1 with TRBJ1-2; D remains unclear. The germline V and J ends were trimmed by 0 bases and 6 bases, with 17 bases remaining between them. From germline, CDR1 is MGHRA and CDR2 YSYEKL. The CDR3 has 16 residues. Here the CDR3 DNA reads TGCGCCAGCAGCCAAGATTATATAGCCGGGTGGAATGGCTACACCTTC. It is translated as CASSQDYIAGWNGYTF.

V usage is TRBV6-5 and J usage is TRBJ1-2; tentatively, D is TRBD1 (5 bases). Looked up from germline, CDR1 is MNHEY and CDR2 is SVGAGI. V was cut by 6 bases and J by 4 bases, with 18 bases left in between. The length of the CDR3 is 15 residues. The CDR3 DNA reads TGTGCCAGCAGACGCTCCCGACAGTTCCTCTATGGCTACACCTTC. The encoded protein is CASRRSRQFLYGYTF.

The chain uses TRBV5-1 and TRBJ2-2; 8 nucleotides agree with TRBD1. The CDR3 is made up of 16 amino acids. J gave up 1 base and V 1 base, and 3 bases lay outside the gene matches. The germline CDR1 and CDR2 sequences are SGHRS and YFSETQ. The CDR3 protein is CASSLTTGGNTGELFF. DNA of the CDR3: TGCGCCAGCAGCTTGACTACAGGGGGGAACACCGGGGAGCTGTTTTTT.